The T cell receptor beta chain described here comes from a study of glioma-infiltrating T cells after dendritic cell vaccination. The PCR used 60 V beta and 13 J beta primers. Measured with immunoSEQ multiplex PCR; TCRdb has only the in-frame clones, and not every one. This table has fewer than 95,000 clones, approximately 81% appearing once. This CDR3 has 12 amino acids. V shed 3 bases and J shed 5 bases, with 9 bases lying between them. From germline, CDR1 is SGDLS and CDR2 YYNGEE. Documented time point: after dendritic cell vaccination, including at tumor progression/relapse. V usage is TRBV9 and J usage is TRBJ2-7, with D tentatively TRBD1 (6 bases). The origin of this receptor is a human donor with glioblastoma. The sequences come from blood, collected after dendritic cell vaccination. DNA of the CDR3: TGTGCCAGCAGCGGTCAGGGGCACGAGCAGTACTTC. Translated, it gives CASSGQGHEQYF.